This TCR beta chain was sequenced for a study of T cells in Graves' hyperthyroidism and ophthalmopathy. The sample holds many counts of this clonotype. V was clipped by 3 bases and J by 1 base, with 13 bases between them. Germline V gene data show CDR1 as KGHSH and CDR2 as LQKENI. The CDR3 is 16 residues long. The investigators amplified TCR beta CDR3 regions from RNA transcripts. Researchers ran a first-round RT-PCR on the TCR CDR3 using the HTBI primer set. TCRdb passed the multiplex PCR reads through MiXCR, listing each CDR3 protein once. The repertoire holds about 400,000 distinct CDR3 sequences, with 13% to 15% as singletons.

The TCR originated in a woman aged 55-70 years with Graves' ophthalmopathy. Sequencing was performed on blood. The J gene is TRBJ2-4, the V gene TRBV18, with D perhaps being TRBD1 or TRBD2 (6 bases each). The DNA for the CDR3 is TGTGCCAGCTCACCTCCCCGGGGGCTTGCCAAAAACATTCAGTACTTC. Translated: CASSPPRGLAKNIQYF.